Presented here are 14 T cell receptor beta chains from one specimen sequenced in a study of a mutant IDH1 vaccine in newly diagnosed glioma. Time point: week 5, during vaccination. Alongside topical imiquimod, each dose of vaccine comprised 300 ug of mutant IDH1 20-mer peptide. Clones were read by immunoSEQ multiplex PCR, and TCRdb kept only the in-frame ones, dropping some. The table has approximately 61,000 clones, 84% seen once; the top ten hold nearly 7.5%. Their antigens remain unidentified. Specimen: PBMCs, collected from a glioma patient whose treatment included an IDH1 peptide vaccine. The source is a woman aged 45-65 years with glioma.

The table lists this clone with a count of one. The chain carries TRBV6-6 and TRBJ1-5; D remains ambiguous. Germline-derived CDR1 and CDR2 are MNHNY and SVGAGI (reference sequence). The CDR3 spans 11 residues. Trimming shortened V by 6 bases and J by 4 bases, and 4 bases separated the two germline ends. The CDR3 DNA is TGTGCCAGCAGACAGAATCAGCCCCAGCATTTT. As protein: CASRQNQPQHF.

The chain recombines TRBV7-9 with TRBJ1-5; 7 bases are shared with TRBD1. Germline V gene sequence: CDR1 SEHNR, CDR2 FQNEAQ (reference sequence). Germline trimming cut 6 bases from V and 6 bases from J; bases unmatched to any gene: 14. This CDR3 comprises 16 residues. CDR3 sequence (DNA): TGTGCCAGCAGTAAGCTCGGACAGGAACCCACTCAGCCCCAGCATTTT. Its protein is CASSKLGQEPTQPQHF. The full variable domain, with the rest looked up from reference TRBV7-9 and TRBJ1-5, is DTGVSQNPRHKITKRGQNVTFRCDPISEHNRLYWYRQTLGQGPEFLTYFQNEAQLEKSRLLSDRFSAERPKGSFSTLEIQRTEQGDSAMYLCASSKLGQEPTQPQHFGDGTRLSIL.

This clone has only a few counts. The chain combines TRBV6-1 with TRBJ2-3, with 11 bases matching TRBD2. V shed 2 bases, J shed 1 base, and the junction held 5 bases outside the gene matches. The CDR3 length is 17 residues. The germline gives CDR1 MNHNS, CDR2 SASEGT. For the CDR3, the DNA is TGTGCCAGCAGTGAACTAGCGGGGGGAGGTGGCACAGATACGCAGTATTTT. Translated, it gives CASSELAGGGGTDTQYF.

The chain carries TRBV10-1 and TRBJ1-1; D is unclear. CDR3 length equals 15 residues. The ends were cut back, 3 bases at V and 6 bases at J, with 17 bases in the middle. Germline assignment: CDR1 WNHNN and CDR2 SYGVQD (reference sequence). In DNA, the CDR3 is TGCGCCAGCAGTGAAACGGTGCGGGGAGGCCCTGAAGCTTTCTTT. It is translated as CASSETVRGGPEAFF.

The chain has TRBV2 and TRBJ2-5; 8 bases are a match to TRBD2. The V gene end was trimmed by 2 bases and the J gene end by 2 bases; junction bases not matched to a gene: 16. Germline loops: CDR1 SNHLY, CDR2 FYNNEI. The CDR3 covers 19 residues. CDR3 amino acids: CASSELVGGGLTTQETQYF. DNA of the CDR3: TGTGCCAGCAGTGAACTGGTTGGCGGGGGGCTAACGACTCAAGAGACCCAGTACTTC.

The V gene is TRBV6-1, the J gene TRBJ1-1, with D possibly being TRBD1 (5 bases). The CDR3 is 13 residues long. Germline values: CDR1 MNHNS, CDR2 SASEGT. The ends were cut back, 2 bases at V and 11 bases at J, with 15 bases in the middle. CDR3 amino acids: CASSEFEGAEAFF. The CDR3 nucleotides read TGTGCCAGCAGTGAATTCGAAGGGGCGGAGGCTTTCTTT.

The genes are TRBV4-3 and TRBJ2-5; perhaps TRBD1 as D (6 bases). From germline, CDR1 is LGHNA and CDR2 YSLEER. The CDR3 runs to 14 residues. V was shortened by 1 base and J by 7 bases, with 13 bases between the two germline ends. The CDR3 region is CASSQAQGWATQYF. In DNA, the CDR3 is TGCGCCAGCAGCCAAGCGCAGGGGTGGGCGACCCAGTACTTC.

The CDR3 DNA reads TGTGCCAGCACCTCGACCCAAGAGACCCAGTACTTC. Translating it yields CASTSTQETQYF. This chain links TRBV7-2 with TRBJ2-5; D gene uncertain. The V end lost 7 bases, the J end lost 1 base, and 7 bases lay between the germline ends. The V gene's germline CDR1 is SGHTA and CDR2 FQGNSA. The CDR3 totals 12 residues. Full variable domain (outside the CDR3, taken from reference TRBV7-2 and TRBJ2-5): GAGVSQSPSNKVTEKGKDVELRCDPISGHTALYWYRQSLGQGLEFLIYFQGNSAPDKSGLPSDRFSAERTGGSVSTLTIQRTQQEDSAVYLCASTSTQETQYFGPGTRLLVL.

V is TRBV5-1 and J is TRBJ2-2; perhaps TRBD1 as D (6 bases). Trimming cost V 4 bases and J 2 bases, with 9 bases left between them. Germline CDR1 reads SGHRS; CDR2 reads YFSETQ. CDR3 size: 14 residues. The CDR3 DNA follows: TGCGCCAGCAGCATACAGGGAAACACCGGGGAGCTGTTTTTT. Translation: CASSIQGNTGELFF. The variable domain in full, with the rest retrieved from reference TRBV5-1 and TRBJ2-2, is KAGVTQTPRYLIKTRGQQVTLSCSPISGHRSVSWYQQTPGQGLQFLFEYFSETQRNKGNFPGRFSGRQFSNSRSEMNVSTLELGDSALYLCASSIQGNTGELFFGEGSRLTVL.

The rearrangement joins TRBV27 to TRBJ2-6; D ambiguous. This CDR3 is 17 amino acids long. Looked up from germline, CDR1 is MNHEY and CDR2 is SMNVEV (reference sequence). V was cut by 0 bases and J by 0 bases, with 9 bases left in between. The CDR3 DNA is TGTGCCAGCAGTTTATCGGCCCTGCGCTCTGGGGCCAACGTCCTGACTTTC. As protein: CASSLSALRSGANVLTF.

The rearrangement uses TRBV6-1 and TRBJ1-4, with D maybe TRBD1 (5 bases). V was trimmed by 6 bases and J by 7 bases, leaving 15 bases between them. Germline V gene data show CDR1 as MNHNS and CDR2 as SASEGT. The CDR3 runs 14 residues. This CDR3 reads CASSLGRQTEKLFF. The CDR3 coding sequence is TGTGCCAGCAGCTTGGGTCGACAGACTGAAAAACTGTTTTTT.

This clone is a singleton in its sample. The chain's CDR3 is CASSSLVGHQAFF. CDR3 nucleotides: TGTGCCAGCAGCTCCCTCGTGGGACACCAAGCTTTCTTT. This chain connects TRBV5-6 to TRBJ1-1, with a tentative D call TRBD1 (6 bases). This CDR3 comprises 13 residues. The V end lost 3 bases, the J end lost 9 bases, and 15 bases lay between the germline ends. The V gene's germline CDR1 is SGHDT and CDR2 YYEEEE.

V is TRBV5-1 and J is TRBJ2-2; D unclear. CDR3 length: 16 amino acids. CDR1 is SGHRS and CDR2 is YFSETQ in the germline V gene. V gave up 1 base and J gave up 4 bases, with 14 bases separating them. The CDR3 region has the DNA TGCGCCAGCAGCTTGAAGACCCCCTCGGGCACCGGGGAGCTGTTTTTT. It encodes CASSLKTPSGTGELFF.

This clone was observed once. The V and J genes are TRBV5-4 and TRBJ1-1, with D perhaps TRBD1 (5 bases). Germline loops: CDR1 SGHNT, CDR2 YYREEE (reference sequence). The CDR3 contains 14 residues. V was shortened by 4 bases and J by 6 bases, with 16 bases between the two germline ends. The CDR3 bases are TGTGCCAGCAGCGGCTTAGGGGCAGCCCCTGAAGCTTTCTTT. Translation: CASSGLGAAPEAFF.